This TCR beta chain originates from a study of T-cell memory formation after mild COVID-19. Points on this clonotype: Its antigen is unidentified.

Using its own MiXCR run on the 5' RACE reads, TCRdb lists one record per CDR3 protein. The sample has about 350,000 distinct CDR3 sequences; 20% to 25% are singletons. The CDR3 is 15 residues long. Germline V lookup: CDR1 LNHDA, CDR2 SQIVND (reference sequence). With 0 bases removed from V and 5 bases from J, the gap between germline ends came to 13 bases. Study-wide results and limits: Clones that contracted clustered mainly in CM and EM if CD4+ and in EMRA if CD8+.

The sample was PBMCs or a T cell subset sorted from them (not recorded which). V gene TRBV19 combines with J gene TRBJ2-5, with unresolved D. This clonotype originated in a man younger than 35 who had mild COVID-19 (a few samples of this study predate the infection). Cell type and time point are not known. The chain's CDR3 is CASSIDPDRSETQYF. CDR3 bases: TGTGCCAGTAGTATAGATCCCGACCGCTCGGAGACCCAGTACTTC.